One sample yielded the 2 T cell receptor beta chains listed below, sequenced in a study of persistence of HIV-infected CD4 T cells. The immunoSEQ assay was version 4, run in survey mode. Generated by immunoSEQ multiplex PCR, the TCRdb table keeps only in-frame clones and is missing some. The sample lists approximately 45,000 clones; around 89% were seen once. No antigens are known for them. This nonspecific control used anti-CD3/anti-CD28 bead stimulation of CD4+ T cells. Responding CD4+ T cells were sorted by upregulation of both CD40 ligand and CD69. This specimen consisted of CD4+ T cells sorted from PBMCs after 18-hour stimulation, obtained from a patient who received antiretroviral therapy. The receptor source for this set is an adult woman with HIV who was CMV-seropositive.

The chain recombines TRBV15 with TRBJ2-1, with 8 bases fitting TRBD1. This CDR3 is 16 amino acids long. The germline gives CDR1 LNHNV, CDR2 YYDKDF (reference sequence). The V and J ends lost 0 bases and 11 bases, in that order; junction bases with no gene match: 12. The chain's CDR3 is CATSRDQYRGRNKQFF. The CDR3 DNA reads as TGTGCCACCAGCAGAGACCAATACAGGGGGAGAAATAAGCAGTTCTTC.

The chain has TRBV15 and TRBJ1-3; D is undetermined. CDR1 LNHNV and CDR2 YYDKDF come from the germline V gene (reference sequence). Between the trimmed V and J ends, which lost 8 bases and 0 bases, there was a span of 11 bases. The CDR3 is 14 amino acids. CDR3 amino acids: CATGGSLSGNTIYF. The DNA of the CDR3 is TGTGCCACCGGAGGGAGCCTCTCTGGAAACACCATATATTTT.